These 22 T cell receptor beta chains were sequenced from one sample in a study of shared clonotypes between healthy human individuals (dated by TCRdb to 2020 to 2022). Libraries were made using the immunoSEQ multiplex PCR assay. Held by TCRdb, this immuneACCESS table contains in-frame sequences only and omits some clones. Under half of the omission traces to an unresolved V gene where checked; the cause of the rest is unknown. Counted in this sample were approximately 2,000,000 clones; around 93% of them appeared once. The ten largest clones represent about 0.41% of the sample. The material sequenced was naive CD4+ T cells from PBMCs. According to the study, the label for this sample's cell subset or site signals: CD45RA+ positively selected. All receptors come from a man aged 18 to 35 in good health. Some clones in this sample may be carry-over from other donors' samples.

Comments on this clone: The same CDR3 can be traced to other DNA sequences in this sample. The chain joins TRBV5-1 to TRBJ2-5, with 9 nucleotides matching TRBD1. Trimming at V came to 0 bases and at J to 4 bases, leaving 1 base not matched to a gene. From germline, CDR1 is SGHRS and CDR2 YFSETQ. The CDR3 has 14 amino acids. The CDR3 here is CASSLAGQGETQYF. CDR3 in DNA: TGCGCCAGCAGCTTGGCGGGACAGGGAGAGACCCAGTACTTC.

V and J are TRBV28 and TRBJ2-2; possible D gene TRBD1, 6 bases. V lost 3 bases to trimming and J lost 5 bases, with 13 bases between them. CDR1 and CDR2 (germline): MDHEN, SYDVKM. This CDR3 region has 15 residues. CDR3 amino acids: CASSFGGARTGELFF. For the CDR3, the DNA is TGTGCCAGCAGTTTTGGGGGCGCGAGGACCGGGGAGCTGTTTTTT.

The chain combines TRBV29-1 with TRBJ2-5; weak D call: TRBD1 (5 bases). The V and J ends lost 6 bases and 5 bases respectively, with 16 bases between them. Germline V gene lookup returns CDR1 SQVTM and CDR2 ANQGSEA. The CDR3 sequence is 13 residues long. In nucleotides, the CDR3 is TGCAGCGTCCATCGGCAGGGAAGGGAGACCCAGTACTTC. Protein product: CSVHRQGRETQYF. The complete variable domain, with remaining parts taken from reference TRBV29-1 and TRBJ2-5, reads SAVISQKPSRDICQRGTSLTIQCQVDSQVTMMFWYRQQPGQSLTLIATANQGSEATYESGFVIDKFPISRPNLTFSTLTVSNMSPEDSSIYLCSVHRQGRETQYFGPGTRLLVL.

V is TRBV7-3 and J is TRBJ2-3; D gene unclear. V was trimmed by 5 bases and J by 2 bases, leaving 8 bases between them. CDR1 is SGHTA and CDR2 is FQGTGA in the germline V gene. This CDR3 comprises 13 residues. The CDR3 DNA reads as TGTGCCAGCAGCCAGCAATTCACAGATACGCAGTATTTT. Protein: CASSQQFTDTQYF.

CDR3 in amino acids: CASSPRSTLYNEQFF. As DNA, the CDR3 is TGTGCCAGTAGTCCCCGGAGTACACTCTACAATGAGCAGTTCTTC. The chain has TRBV19 and TRBJ2-1; unclear D gene. The germline V and J ends were trimmed by 5 bases and 3 bases, with 14 bases remaining between them. The CDR3 is made up of 15 amino acids. In germline, CDR1 is LNHDA, CDR2 SQIVND (reference sequence).

CDR3: CASSYGTSGSSKTQYF. The DNA for the CDR3 is TGTGCCAGCAGCTACGGGACTAGCGGGAGTAGCAAGACCCAGTACTTC. The rearrangement uses TRBV28 and TRBJ2-5; 14 bases agree with TRBD2. The CDR3 is 16 amino acids. Germline CDR1 reads MDHEN; CDR2 reads SYDVKM. Trimming took 6 bases from V and 6 from J; bases not matched to a gene: 9.

In its sample, this clone was seen once. The chain links TRBV10-3 to TRBJ1-5, with D possibly TRBD1 on 6 matching bases. The CDR3 runs 17 residues. The germline V gene has CDR1 ENHRY and CDR2 SYGVKD. V lost 0 bases and J lost 11, with 23 bases in between. CDR3 bases: TGTGCCATCAGTGAGTCACGGGGGGGCCTCCCTCTGGGAGCCCAGCATTTT. Translation: CAISESRGGLPLGAQHF.

The rearrangement joins TRBV7-3 to TRBJ2-3; TRBD2 matches at 7 bases. Germline values: CDR1 SGHTA, CDR2 FQGTGA. This CDR3 has 15 amino acids. Trimming at V came to 3 bases and at J to 0 bases, leaving 3 bases not matched to a gene. CDR3 sequence reads: CASSFSGLSTDTQYF. The CDR3 DNA follows: TGTGCCAGCAGCTTTAGCGGGCTGAGCACAGATACGCAGTATTTT.

The chain couples TRBV6-1 to TRBJ2-5, with 9 bases fitting TRBD2. The CDR3 loop spans 15 amino acids. The J segment lost 5 bases and the V segment lost 3 bases, leaving 7 bases of the junction unmatched. The V gene's germline CDR1 is MNHNS and CDR2 SASEGT. The CDR3 spells CASSEREGRGETQYF. CDR3 DNA sequence: TGTGCCAGCAGTGAGCGGGAGGGCCGAGGGGAGACCCAGTACTTC.

V usage is TRBV10-1 and J usage is TRBJ2-1; D gene uncertain. This CDR3 is built from 14 residues. The V and J ends lost 3 bases and 2 bases respectively, with 8 bases between them. In germline, CDR1 is WNHNN, CDR2 SYGVQD (reference sequence). CDR3 residues: CASSDGLAYNEQFF. CDR3 coding DNA: TGCGCCAGCAGTGATGGTCTAGCCTACAATGAGCAGTTCTTC.

The chain has TRBV4-1 and TRBJ2-1; 13 bases are a match to TRBD2. J lost 4 bases, V lost 1 base, and 13 bases had no gene match. CDR3 length: 20 amino acids. CDR1 and CDR2 (germline): MGHRA, YSYEKL. CDR3 in amino acids: CASSQGPPRGTSGIYNEQFF. The CDR3 DNA sequence: TGCGCCAGCAGCCAAGGCCCACCTAGGGGGACTAGCGGGATTTACAATGAGCAGTTCTTC.

This sequence joins TRBV12-2 and TRBJ2-5; TRBD2 is the table's D call, not checked against the DNA. TRBV12-2 constitutes a pseudogene. This CDR3 is built from 14 residues. CDR3 in DNA: TGTGCAGGAAAAGCGGGAGAGGGCGGAGAGACCCAGTACTTC. Amino acids: CAGKAGEGGETQYF.

This chain uses TRBV4-1 with TRBJ2-7, with 11 nucleotides matching TRBD2. Germline CDR1 and CDR2: MGHRA and YSYEKL. V shed 4 bases, J shed 4 bases, and the junction held 15 bases outside the gene matches. This CDR3 is built from 18 residues. The CDR3 DNA follows: TGCGCCAGCAGCCTCGACCGTTCTACTAGCGGGAGTGATTACGAGCAGTACTTC. This gives the protein CASSLDRSTSGSDYEQYF.

J is TRBJ2-5 and V is TRBV29-1; tentative D call: TRBD1 (5 bases). The tail of the sequence fits TRBJ2-7 better, so the J call may be wrong. The CDR3 length is 14 residues. Germline assignment: CDR1 SQVTM and CDR2 ANQGSEA. CDR3 DNA sequence: TGCAGCGTTGAAGAGGCGGACACGCGCTACGAGCAGTACTTC. Its protein product is CSVEEADTRYEQYF.

In DNA form, the CDR3 reads TGCGCCAGCAGTGACGGTTCTCCGGGGACCGGGGAGCTGTTTTTT. Translating it yields CASSDGSPGTGELFF. This chain joins TRBV10-2 and TRBJ2-2; D might be TRBD2 (5 bases). Per the germline V gene, CDR1 is WSHSY and CDR2 is SAAADI. The CDR3 contains 15 residues. The germline V and J ends were trimmed by 3 bases and 5 bases, with 13 bases remaining between them.

The chain has TRBV10-3 and TRBJ2-7; the match to TRBD1 covers 8 bases. Germline V CDR1 and CDR2: ENHRY, SYGVKD. This CDR3 comprises 14 residues. V was pared by 6 bases and J by 3 bases, with 7 bases of the junction left unmatched. CDR3 bases: TGTGCCATCAGCACCGGGACAGGCAACTACGAGCAGTACTTC. It encodes CAISTGTGNYEQYF.

The V call is TRBV7-2, the J call TRBJ1-5; D gene ambiguous. This CDR3 is 15 amino acids long. Germline CDR1 SGHTA, CDR2 FQGNSA. V was cut by 5 bases and J by 6 bases, with 17 bases left in between. CDR3 nucleotide sequence: TGTGCCAGCAGCATACGGAGTGGTCTGGGTCAGCCCCAGCATTTT. This gives the protein CASSIRSGLGQPQHF.

This chain uses TRBV27 with TRBJ2-3; 7 nucleotides agree with TRBD1. V shed 4 bases and J 0 bases; nucleotides not matched to a gene: 7. The V gene's germline CDR1 is MNHEY and CDR2 SMNVEV (reference sequence). The CDR3 spans 16 residues. The CDR3 DNA follows: TGTGCCAGCAGTTCCGACAGGGTGGGTAGCACAGATACGCAGTATTTT. Residues: CASSSDRVGSTDTQYF.

V gene TRBV10-3 combines with J gene TRBJ2-5; TRBD2 matches 8 bases. The J call could be wrong; TRBJ2-7 is a better fit for the DNA end. Germline V gene sequence: CDR1 ENHRY, CDR2 SYGVKD. This CDR3 region has 13 residues. This CDR3 reads CASATSGLYEQYF. The CDR3 coding sequence is TGTGCCAGTGCAACTAGCGGACTCTACGAGCAGTACTTC.

A remark on this clone: Compared with germline, one end of the junction differs, possibly owing to a read error. The chain joins TRBV4-2 to TRBJ2-5; either TRBD1 or TRBD2 may supply D (5 bases each). Germline V CDR1 and CDR2: LGHNA, YNFKEQ. CDR3 length: 14 residues. The CDR3 region has the DNA TGTGCCAGCAGCCAGGGGGAGCGACAAGGGACCCAGTACTTC. Its protein product is CASSQGERQGTQYF.

V is TRBV2 and J is TRBJ1-2; 8 nucleotides align to TRBD1. The CDR3 covers 15 residues. After removal of 5 bases from V and 6 bases from J, the junction contained 11 bases not matched to a gene. Germline V gene sequence: CDR1 SNHLY, CDR2 FYNNEI. The CDR3 region is CASSLLGQGGHGYTF. The CDR3 region has the DNA TGTGCCAGCAGTCTACTCGGACAGGGAGGACATGGCTACACCTTC. Based on the CDR3 plus reference TRBV2 and TRBJ1-2, the full variable domain is EPEVTQTPSHQVTQMGQEVILRCVPISNHLYFYWYRQILGQKVEFLVSFYNNEISEKSEIFDDQFSVERPDGSNFTLKIRSTKLEDSAMYFCASSLLGQGGHGYTFGSGTRLTVV.

The chain has TRBV7-6 and TRBJ2-7; no firm D call. Germline values: CDR1 SGHVS, CDR2 FNYEAQ. The CDR3 is 14 residues long. V was shortened by 1 base and J by 3 bases, with 10 bases between the two germline ends. CDR3 DNA sequence: TGTGCCAGCAGCTTAGGCTACTGGGACTACGAGCAGTACTTC. It codes for CASSLGYWDYEQYF.